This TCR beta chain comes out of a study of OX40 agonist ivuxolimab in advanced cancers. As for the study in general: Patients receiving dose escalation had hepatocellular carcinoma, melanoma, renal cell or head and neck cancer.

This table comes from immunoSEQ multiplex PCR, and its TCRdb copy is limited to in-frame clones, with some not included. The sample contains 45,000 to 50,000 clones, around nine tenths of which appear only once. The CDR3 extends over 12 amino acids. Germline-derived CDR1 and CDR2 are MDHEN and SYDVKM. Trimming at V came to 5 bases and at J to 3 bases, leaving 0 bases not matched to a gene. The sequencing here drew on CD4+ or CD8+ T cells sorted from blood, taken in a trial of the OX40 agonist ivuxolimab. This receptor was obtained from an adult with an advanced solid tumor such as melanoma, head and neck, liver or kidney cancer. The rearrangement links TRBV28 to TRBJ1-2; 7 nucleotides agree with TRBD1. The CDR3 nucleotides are TGTGCCAGCAGTACAGGGGACTATGGCTACACCTTC. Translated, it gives CASSTGDYGYTF.